Following are 10 T cell receptor beta chains from one sample sequenced in a study of early T cells in non-severe SARS-CoV-2 infection. TCRdb reanalysed the 5' RACE reads using MiXCR and keeps one entry per CDR3 protein. The sample lists about 55,000 distinct CDR3 sequences, roughly 8% seen once, with about 4.2% in the top ten. The sequencing sample was made of whole blood. The receptors were gathered from an adult who was a healthcare worker with PCR-confirmed SARS-CoV-2 infection or an uninfected control (not recorded which).

The chain links TRBV7-9 to TRBJ2-1, with D perhaps matching TRBD2 (5 bases). CDR1 and CDR2 (germline): SEHNR, FQNEAQ (reference sequence). The V end was cut by 5 bases, the J end by 5 bases, with 16 bases between. The length of the CDR3 is 15 residues. CDR3 residues: CASSNSESTDNEQFF. Here the CDR3 DNA reads TGTGCCAGCAGCAATAGCGAGTCCACAGACAATGAGCAGTTCTTC.

Many counts were recorded for this clonotype. The J gene is TRBJ2-1, the V gene TRBV18; the D is unclear. CDR1 is KGHSH and CDR2 is LQKENI in the germline V gene. Trimming took off 0 bases at V and 1 base at J, with 13 bases between the two ends. The CDR3 is 17 amino acids. CDR3 sequence reads: CASSPPLTGVSYNEQFF. The CDR3 nucleotides are TGTGCCAGCTCACCACCGTTAACGGGCGTTTCCTACAATGAGCAGTTCTTC.

The chain is built from TRBV6-2 or TRBV6-3 and TRBJ2-1; D is tentatively TRBD1 or TRBD2 (6 bases each). With 5 bases removed from V and 0 bases from J, the gap between germline ends came to 14 bases. The CDR3 is 16 residues long. CDR1 MNHEY and CDR2 SVGEGT come from the germline V gene. The CDR3 DNA sequence: TGTGCCAGCAGTGCCCCGGGGGCCCGCTCCTACAATGAGCAGTTCTTC. It yields the protein CASSAPGARSYNEQFF.

At least ten counts were recorded for this clonotype. CDR3 nucleotide sequence: TGCAGTGCTAGGGCCGGGACAGACTATGGCTACACCTTC. This encodes CSARAGTDYGYTF. V gene TRBV20-1 combines with J gene TRBJ1-2; 7 bases match TRBD1. Trimming at V came to 3 bases and at J to 3 bases, leaving 4 bases not matched to a gene. This CDR3 spans 13 amino acids. Germline assignment: CDR1 DFQATT and CDR2 SNEGSKA (reference sequence).

The J gene is TRBJ1-1, the V gene TRBV20-1; no reliable D call. Trimming stripped 2 bases from V and 1 base from J, with 2 bases between. The CDR3 runs to 11 residues. Germline loops: CDR1 DFQATT, CDR2 SNEGSKA (reference sequence). The CDR3 region has the DNA TGCAGTGCTAGACGGAACACTGAAGCTTTCTTT. This encodes CSARRNTEAFF.

The J gene is TRBJ2-7, the V gene TRBV5-6; D is undetermined. Deletions cut 4 bases from V and 0 bases from J, with 11 bases between. CDR1 is SGHDT, CDR2 YYEEEE, per germline. The CDR3 has 14 residues. The CDR3: CASSLSGVSYEQYF. CDR3 DNA: TGTGCCAGCAGCCTGTCAGGTGTCTCCTACGAGCAGTACTTC.

This chain links TRBV12-3 or TRBV12-4 with TRBJ1-1, with a tentative D call TRBD1 (6 bases). The CDR3 contains 16 residues. V was trimmed by 4 bases and J by 7 bases, leaving 22 bases between them. In nucleotides, the CDR3 is TGTGCCAGCAGTTCCTTGCTACAGGGTCCCAACGGTGAAGCTTTCTTT. It is translated as CASSSLLQGPNGEAFF.

The chain couples TRBV11-2 to TRBJ2-7, with no clear D. The CDR3 covers 15 residues. Germline assignment: CDR1 SGHAT and CDR2 FQNNGV. Trimming took off 2 bases at V and 7 bases at J, with 18 bases between the two ends. The CDR3 coding sequence is TGTGCCAGCAGCTTATCGTTCGGTGTCGCTATTGAGCAGTACTTC. Translating it yields CASSLSFGVAIEQYF. The full variable domain, in which reference TRBV11-2 and TRBJ2-7 provide the parts outside the CDR3, is EAGVAQSPRYKIIEKRQSVAFWCNPISGHATLYWYQQILGQGPKLLIQFQNNGVVDDSQLPKDRFSAERLKGVDSTLKIQPAKLEDSAVYLCASSLSFGVAIEQYFGPGTRLTVT.

A few counts support this clonotype. The chain couples TRBV7-3 to TRBJ2-1, with D uncertain. This CDR3 has 13 amino acids. V was shortened by 5 bases and J by 1 base, with 6 bases between the two germline ends. Per germline, CDR1 SGHTA and CDR2 FQGTGA. The CDR3: CASSPSSYNEQFF. CDR3 sequence (DNA): TGTGCCAGCAGCCCCTCGTCCTACAATGAGCAGTTCTTC. Supplemented by reference TRBV7-3 and TRBJ2-1, the full variable domain reads GAGVSQTPSNKVTEKGKYVELRCDPISGHTALYWYRQSLGQGPEFLIYFQGTGAADDSGLPNDRFFAVRPEGSVSTLKIQRTERGDSAVYLCASSPSSYNEQFFGPGTRLTVL.

This chain connects TRBV5-4 to TRBJ2-5; D is perhaps TRBD1 or TRBD2 (5 bases each). CDR3 size: 15 residues. Trimming shortened V by 4 bases and J by 1 base, and 14 bases separated the two germline ends. Per the germline V gene, CDR1 is SGHNT and CDR2 is YYREEE (reference sequence). The CDR3 loop reads CASSPSWGTQETQYF. DNA for the CDR3: TGTGCCAGCAGCCCGTCATGGGGGACCCAAGAGACCCAGTACTTC.